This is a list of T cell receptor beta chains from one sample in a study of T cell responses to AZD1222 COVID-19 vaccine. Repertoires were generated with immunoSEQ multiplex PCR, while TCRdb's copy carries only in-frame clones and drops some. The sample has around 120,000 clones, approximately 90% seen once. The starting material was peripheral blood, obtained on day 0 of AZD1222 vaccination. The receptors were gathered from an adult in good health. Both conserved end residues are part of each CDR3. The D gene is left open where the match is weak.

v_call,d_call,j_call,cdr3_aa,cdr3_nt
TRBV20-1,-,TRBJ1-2,CSASGDYGYTF,TGCAGTGCTAGCGGAGATTATGGCTACACCTTC
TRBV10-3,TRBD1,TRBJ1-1,CAISYTGEGTEAFF,TGTGCCATCAGTTACACAGGGGAAGGGACTGAAGCTTTCTTT
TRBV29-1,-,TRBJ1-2,CSVAQGAGGYTF,TGCAGCGTGGCCCAGGGAGCCGGTGGCTACACCTTC
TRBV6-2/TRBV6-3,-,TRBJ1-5,CASSYGGTVGNQPQHF,TGTGCCAGCAGTTACGGGGGAACCGTAGGCAATCAGCCCCAGCATTTT
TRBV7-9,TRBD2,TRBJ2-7,CASSFRVAGAHHEQYF,TGTGCCAGCAGCTTCAGGGTAGCGGGAGCCCACCACGAGCAGTACTTC
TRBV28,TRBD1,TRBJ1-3,CASSPNLDRWSRNTIYF,TGTGCCAGCAGTCCGAACCTGGACAGGTGGAGTAGGAACACCATATATTTT
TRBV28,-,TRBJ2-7,CASSSSRGRGYEQYF,TGTGCCAGCAGTTCCTCCAGGGGTCGTGGCTACGAGCAGTACTTC
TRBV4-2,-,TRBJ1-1,CASSQDPQGLMNTEAFF,TGTGCCAGCAGCCAAGATCCCCAGGGCCTTATGAACACTGAAGCTTTCTTT
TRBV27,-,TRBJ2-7,CASSPLGDPYEQYF,TGTGCCAGCAGTCCCCTTGGGGACCCCTACGAGCAGTACTTC
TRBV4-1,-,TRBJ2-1,CASSQPRASSYEQFF,TGCGCCAGCAGCCAGCCTAGGGCTAGTTCGTATGAGCAGTTCTTC
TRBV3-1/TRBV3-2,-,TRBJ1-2,CASSQGAGARILGYTF,TGTGCCAGCAGCCAAGGTGCAGGGGCGCGTATTCTTGGCTACACCTTC
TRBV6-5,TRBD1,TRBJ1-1,CASRRQGSEAFF,TGTGCCAGCAGACGACAGGGGAGTGAAGCTTTCTTT
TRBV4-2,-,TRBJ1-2,CASSQEVWGSLYGYTF,TGTGCCAGCAGCCAAGAAGTCTGGGGGAGTCTCTATGGCTACACCTTC